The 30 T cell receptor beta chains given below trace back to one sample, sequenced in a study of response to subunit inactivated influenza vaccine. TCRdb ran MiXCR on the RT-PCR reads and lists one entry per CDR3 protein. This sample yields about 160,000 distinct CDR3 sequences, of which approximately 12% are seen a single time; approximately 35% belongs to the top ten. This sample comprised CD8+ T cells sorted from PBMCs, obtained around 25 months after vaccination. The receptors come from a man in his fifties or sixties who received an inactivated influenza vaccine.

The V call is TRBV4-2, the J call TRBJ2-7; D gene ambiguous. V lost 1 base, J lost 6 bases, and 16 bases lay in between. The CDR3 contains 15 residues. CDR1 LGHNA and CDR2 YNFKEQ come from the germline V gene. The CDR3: CASSQGGLKGFEQYF. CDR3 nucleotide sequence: TGTGCCAGCAGCCAAGGCGGCCTGAAAGGGTTCGAGCAGTACTTC.

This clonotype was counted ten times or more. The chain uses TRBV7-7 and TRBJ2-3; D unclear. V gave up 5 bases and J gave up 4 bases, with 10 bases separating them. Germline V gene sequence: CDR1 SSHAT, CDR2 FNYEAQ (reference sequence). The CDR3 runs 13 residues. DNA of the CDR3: TGTGCCAGCAGCCGACACGACTCAGATACGCAGTATTTT. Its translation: CASSRHDSDTQYF.

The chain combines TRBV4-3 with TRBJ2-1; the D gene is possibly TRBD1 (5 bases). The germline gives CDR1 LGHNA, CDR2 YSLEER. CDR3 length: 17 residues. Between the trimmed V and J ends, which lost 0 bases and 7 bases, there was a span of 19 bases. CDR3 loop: CASSQDLPPKGVNEQFF. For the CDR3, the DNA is TGCGCCAGCAGCCAAGATTTACCCCCGAAAGGGGTTAATGAGCAGTTCTTC.

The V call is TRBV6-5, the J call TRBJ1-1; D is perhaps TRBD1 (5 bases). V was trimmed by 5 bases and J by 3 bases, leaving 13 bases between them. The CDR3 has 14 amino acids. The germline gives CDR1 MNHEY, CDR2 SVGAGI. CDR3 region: CASSNTGIYTEAFF. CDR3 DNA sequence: TGTGCCAGCAGTAACACAGGCATCTACACTGAAGCTTTCTTT.

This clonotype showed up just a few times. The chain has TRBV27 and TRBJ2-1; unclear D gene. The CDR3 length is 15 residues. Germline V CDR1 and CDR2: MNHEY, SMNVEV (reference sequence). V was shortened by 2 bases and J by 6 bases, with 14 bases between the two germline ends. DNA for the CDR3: TGTGCCAGCAGTTTACGAGCGCCCGTGGGCAATGAGCAGTTCTTC. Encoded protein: CASSLRAPVGNEQFF.

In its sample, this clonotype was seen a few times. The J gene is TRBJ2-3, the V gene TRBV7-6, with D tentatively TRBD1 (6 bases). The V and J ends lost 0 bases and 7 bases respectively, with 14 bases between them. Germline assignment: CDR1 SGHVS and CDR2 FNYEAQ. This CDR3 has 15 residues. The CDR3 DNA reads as TGTGCCAGCAGCTTAGCACCGGGACACGGATATACGCAGTATTTT. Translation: CASSLAPGHGYTQYF.

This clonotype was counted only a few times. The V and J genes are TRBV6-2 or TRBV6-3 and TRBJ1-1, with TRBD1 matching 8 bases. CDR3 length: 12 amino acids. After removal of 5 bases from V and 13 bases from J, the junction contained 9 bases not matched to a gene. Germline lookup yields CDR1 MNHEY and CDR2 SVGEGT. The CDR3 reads CASSRADRVIFF. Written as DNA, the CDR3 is TGTGCCAGCAGTCGAGCGGACAGGGTTATTTTCTTT.

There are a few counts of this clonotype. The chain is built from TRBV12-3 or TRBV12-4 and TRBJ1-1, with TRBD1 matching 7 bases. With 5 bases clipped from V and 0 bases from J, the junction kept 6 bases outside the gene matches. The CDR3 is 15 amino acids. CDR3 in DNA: TGTGCCAGCAGTCCACGGACAGGTTTGAACACTGAAGCTTTCTTT. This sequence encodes CASSPRTGLNTEAFF.

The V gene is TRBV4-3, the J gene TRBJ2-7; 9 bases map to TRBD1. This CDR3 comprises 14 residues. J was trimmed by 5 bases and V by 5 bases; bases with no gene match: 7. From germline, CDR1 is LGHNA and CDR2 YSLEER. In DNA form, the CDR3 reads TGCGCCAGCAGCAGGGGACAGGGAAATCACGAGCAGTACTTC. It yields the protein CASSRGQGNHEQYF.

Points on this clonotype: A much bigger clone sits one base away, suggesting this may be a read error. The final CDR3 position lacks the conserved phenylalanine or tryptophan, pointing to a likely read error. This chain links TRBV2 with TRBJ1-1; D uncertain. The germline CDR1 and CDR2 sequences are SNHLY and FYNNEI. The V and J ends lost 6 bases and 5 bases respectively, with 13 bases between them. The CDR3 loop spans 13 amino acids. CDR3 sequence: CASRAGGYTEAFL. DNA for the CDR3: TGTGCCAGCAGGGCCGGAGGGTATACTGAAGCTTTCCTT.

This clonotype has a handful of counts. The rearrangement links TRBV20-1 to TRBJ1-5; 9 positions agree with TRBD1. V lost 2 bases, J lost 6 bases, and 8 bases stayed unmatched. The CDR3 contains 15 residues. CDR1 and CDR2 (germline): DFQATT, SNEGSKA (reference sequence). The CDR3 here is CSARSGQGNSQPQHF. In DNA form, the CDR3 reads TGCAGTGCTAGATCCGGACAGGGGAATTCTCAGCCCCAGCATTTT.

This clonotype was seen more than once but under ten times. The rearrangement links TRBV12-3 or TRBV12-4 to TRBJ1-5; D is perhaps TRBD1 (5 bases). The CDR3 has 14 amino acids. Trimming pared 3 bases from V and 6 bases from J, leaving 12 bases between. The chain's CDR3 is CASSFEGLVQPQHF. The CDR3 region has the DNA TGTGCCAGCAGTTTCGAGGGGCTGGTTCAGCCCCAGCATTTT.

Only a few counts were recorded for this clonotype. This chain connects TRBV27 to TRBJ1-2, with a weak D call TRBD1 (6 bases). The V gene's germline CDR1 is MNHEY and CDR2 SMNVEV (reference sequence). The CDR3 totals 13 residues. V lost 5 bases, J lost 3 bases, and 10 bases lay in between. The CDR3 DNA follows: TGTGCCAGCAGTAGGGGGTTGGACTATGGCTACACCTTC. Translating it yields CASSRGLDYGYTF.

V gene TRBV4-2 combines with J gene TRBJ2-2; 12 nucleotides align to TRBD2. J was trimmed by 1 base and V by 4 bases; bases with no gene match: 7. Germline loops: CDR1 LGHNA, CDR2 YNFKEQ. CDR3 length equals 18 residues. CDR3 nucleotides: TGTGCCAGCAGCCGAGGACTAGCGGGATTGGGGAACACCGGGGAGCTGTTTTTT. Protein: CASSRGLAGLGNTGELFF.

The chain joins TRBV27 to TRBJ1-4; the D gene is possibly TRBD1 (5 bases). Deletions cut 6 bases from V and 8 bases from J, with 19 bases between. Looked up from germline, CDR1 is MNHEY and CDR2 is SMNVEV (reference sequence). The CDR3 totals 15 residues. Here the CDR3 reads CASRVIGGASEKLFF. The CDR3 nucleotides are TGTGCCAGCAGAGTAATCGGAGGGGCCTCAGAAAAACTGTTTTTT. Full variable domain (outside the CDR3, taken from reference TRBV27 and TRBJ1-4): EAQVTQNPRYLITVTGKKLTVTCSQNMNHEYMSWYRQDPGLGLRQIYYSMNVEVTDKGDVPEGYKVSRKEKRNFPLILESPSPNQTSLYFCASRVIGGASEKLFFGSGTQLSVL.

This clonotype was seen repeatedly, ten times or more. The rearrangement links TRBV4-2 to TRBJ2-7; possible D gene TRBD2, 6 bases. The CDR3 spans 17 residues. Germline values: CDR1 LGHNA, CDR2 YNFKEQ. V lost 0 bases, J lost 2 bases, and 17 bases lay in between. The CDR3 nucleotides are TGTGCCAGCAGCCAAGATGGGGCGGGGTTGGGTACCTACGAGCAGTACTTC. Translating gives CASSQDGAGLGTYEQYF.

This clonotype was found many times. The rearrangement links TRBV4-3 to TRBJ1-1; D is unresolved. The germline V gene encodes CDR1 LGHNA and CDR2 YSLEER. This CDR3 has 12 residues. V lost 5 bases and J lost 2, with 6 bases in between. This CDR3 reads CASSWGNTEAFF. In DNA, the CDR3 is TGCGCCAGCAGCTGGGGAAACACTGAAGCTTTCTTT.

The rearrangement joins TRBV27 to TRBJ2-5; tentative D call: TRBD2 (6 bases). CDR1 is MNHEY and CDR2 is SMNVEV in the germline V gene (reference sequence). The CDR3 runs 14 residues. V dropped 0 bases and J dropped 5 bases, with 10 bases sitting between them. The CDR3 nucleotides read TGTGCCAGCAGTTTATCTCCCCGGGGGGAGACCCAGTACTTC. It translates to CASSLSPRGETQYF.

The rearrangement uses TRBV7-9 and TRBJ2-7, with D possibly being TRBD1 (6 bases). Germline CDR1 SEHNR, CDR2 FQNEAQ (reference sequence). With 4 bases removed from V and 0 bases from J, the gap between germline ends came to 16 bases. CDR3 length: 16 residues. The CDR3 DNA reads TGTGCCAGCAGCTCAACCGGACAGCGATACTCCTACGAGCAGTACTTC. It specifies CASSSTGQRYSYEQYF.

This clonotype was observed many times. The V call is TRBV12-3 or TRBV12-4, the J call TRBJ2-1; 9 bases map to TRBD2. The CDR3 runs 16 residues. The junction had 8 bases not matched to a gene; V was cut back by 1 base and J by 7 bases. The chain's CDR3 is CASSLDGLAGTNEQFF. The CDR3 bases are TGTGCCAGCAGTTTAGATGGCCTAGCGGGAACTAATGAGCAGTTCTTC.

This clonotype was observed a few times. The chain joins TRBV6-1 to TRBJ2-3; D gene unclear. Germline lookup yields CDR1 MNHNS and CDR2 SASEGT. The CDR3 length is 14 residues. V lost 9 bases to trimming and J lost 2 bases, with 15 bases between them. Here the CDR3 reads CASRIGVYTDTQYF. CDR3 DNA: TGTGCCAGTAGGATAGGCGTCTACACAGATACGCAGTATTTT.

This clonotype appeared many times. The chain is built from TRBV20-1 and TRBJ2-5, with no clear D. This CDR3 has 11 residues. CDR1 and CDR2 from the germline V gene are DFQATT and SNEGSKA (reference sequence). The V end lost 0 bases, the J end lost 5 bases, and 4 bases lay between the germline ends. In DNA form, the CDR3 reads TGCAGTGCTAGAGATTGGGAGACCCAGTACTTC. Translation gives CSARDWETQYF.

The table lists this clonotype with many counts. The CDR3, as DNA: TGCGCCAGCAGCCAAGGTGGGACTCCAACAGATACGCAGTATTTT. Translation: CASSQGGTPTDTQYF. The J gene is TRBJ2-3, the V gene TRBV4-3, with D maybe TRBD2 (6 bases). Germline V gene lookup returns CDR1 LGHNA and CDR2 YSLEER. This CDR3 contains 15 residues. The germline V and J ends were trimmed by 1 base and 3 bases, with 11 bases remaining between them.

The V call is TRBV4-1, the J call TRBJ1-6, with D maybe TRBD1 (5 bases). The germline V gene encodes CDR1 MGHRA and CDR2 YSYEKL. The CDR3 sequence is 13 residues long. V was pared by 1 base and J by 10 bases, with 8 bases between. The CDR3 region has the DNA TGCGCCAGCAGCCAAGTTCAGGGCTCACCCCTCCACTTT. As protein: CASSQVQGSPLHF.

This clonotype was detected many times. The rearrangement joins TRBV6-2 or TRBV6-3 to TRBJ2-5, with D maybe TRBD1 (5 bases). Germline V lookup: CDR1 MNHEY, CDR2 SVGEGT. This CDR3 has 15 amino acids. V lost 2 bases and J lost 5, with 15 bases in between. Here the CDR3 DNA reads TGTGCCAGCAGTTACGTTGGGGCAGTTGGGGAGACCCAGTACTTC. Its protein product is CASSYVGAVGETQYF.

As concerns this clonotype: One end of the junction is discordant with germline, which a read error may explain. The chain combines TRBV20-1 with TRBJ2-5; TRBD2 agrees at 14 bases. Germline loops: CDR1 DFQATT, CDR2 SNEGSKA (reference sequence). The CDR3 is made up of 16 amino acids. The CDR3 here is CCARGLAGAVQETQYF. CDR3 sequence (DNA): TGCTGTGCTAGGGGACTAGCGGGGGCCGTCCAAGAGACCCAGTACTTC.

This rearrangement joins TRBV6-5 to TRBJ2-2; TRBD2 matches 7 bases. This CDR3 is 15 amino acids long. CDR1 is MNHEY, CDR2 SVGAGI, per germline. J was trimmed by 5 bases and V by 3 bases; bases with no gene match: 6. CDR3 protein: CASSYGPGGTGELFF. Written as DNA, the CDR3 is TGTGCCAGCAGTTATGGCCCCGGGGGGACCGGGGAGCTGTTTTTT.

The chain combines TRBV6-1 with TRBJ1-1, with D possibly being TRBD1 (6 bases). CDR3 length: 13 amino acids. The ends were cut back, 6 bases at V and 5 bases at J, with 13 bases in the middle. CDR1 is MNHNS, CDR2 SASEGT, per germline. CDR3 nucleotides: TGTGCCAGCAGGTTTGAACAGGGAACTGAAGCTTTCTTT. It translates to CASRFEQGTEAFF.

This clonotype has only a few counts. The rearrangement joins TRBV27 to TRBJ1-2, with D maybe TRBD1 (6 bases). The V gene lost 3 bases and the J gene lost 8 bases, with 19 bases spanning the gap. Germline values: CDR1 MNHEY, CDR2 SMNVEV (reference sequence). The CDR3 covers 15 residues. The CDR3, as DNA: TGTGCCAGCAGTTTGGCTTCCGGGGGCGCTAACGGCTACACCTTC. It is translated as CASSLASGGANGYTF.

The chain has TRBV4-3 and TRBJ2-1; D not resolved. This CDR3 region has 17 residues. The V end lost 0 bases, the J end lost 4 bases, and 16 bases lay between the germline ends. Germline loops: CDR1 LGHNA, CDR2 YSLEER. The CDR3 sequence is CASSQDLVRELYNEQFF. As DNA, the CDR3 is TGCGCCAGCAGCCAAGATTTGGTCAGAGAGTTATACAATGAGCAGTTCTTC.